This T cell receptor (beta chain) is drawn from a study of beta chain features in type 1 diabetes. The whole isolated RNA underwent reverse transcription, so sequencing captured expressed TCRB transcripts. The assay was immunoSEQ multiplex PCR, and TCRdb's table has in-frame clones only and misses some. Among hundreds of thousands of clones, about 29% were seen once, and the ten largest hold about 0.06%. Remarks on this clone: Its antigen is not known.

The CDR3 spans 14 residues. Germline trimming cut 5 bases from V and 5 bases from J; bases unmatched to any gene: 7. Germline V CDR1 and CDR2: SGHAT, FQNNGV. Overall study findings and caveats: The analysis here could not establish whether HLA type shapes TCRB rearrangement.

The source material was naive CD4+ T cells from blood. The origin of this receptor is a man aged 18 to 35 in good health. The V and J genes are TRBV11-2 and TRBJ2-5; 8 nucleotides match TRBD2. CDR3 region: CASSLALADETQYF. The CDR3 coding sequence is TGTGCCAGCAGCCTCGCACTAGCGGATGAGACCCAGTACTTC.